A single sample is the source of the 32 T cell receptor beta chains below, sequenced in a study of blood T cell repertoires in COVID-19. Sequencing was performed with immunoSEQ multiplex PCR; in TCRdb, only in-frame clones are kept and a portion is missing. The sample consists of 150,000 or so clones, roughly four fifths of them appearing once. Sequencing was done on a sample of peripheral blood. The receptor set was obtained from a human donor with acute or convalescent COVID-19. The donor label of this sample is uncertain.

This chain connects TRBV30 to TRBJ1-5; possibly TRBD1 for D (5 bases). Germline-derived CDR1 and CDR2 are GTSNPN and SVGIG (reference sequence). Trimming shortened V by 0 bases and J by 2 bases, and 11 bases separated the two germline ends. There are 15 residues in the CDR3. The CDR3 sequence: CAWSVNSGRNQPQHF. As DNA, the CDR3 is TGTGCCTGGAGTGTAAATTCAGGGCGCAATCAGCCCCAGCATTTT.

The V call is TRBV25-1, the J call TRBJ2-7; 11 bases are a match to TRBD2. CDR1 MGHDK and CDR2 SYGVNS come from the germline V gene. The V gene end was trimmed by 7 bases and the J gene end by 6 bases; junction bases not matched to a gene: 8. The CDR3 sequence is 14 residues long. CDR3 nucleotides: TGTGCCAGCAACCCGGCTAGCGGGGGGCTCGAGCAGTACTTC. It yields the protein CASNPASGGLEQYF.

The V gene is TRBV14, the J gene TRBJ2-3; D is possibly TRBD2 (5 bases). The germline V gene encodes CDR1 SGHDN and CDR2 FVKESK. This CDR3 contains 16 residues. V was clipped by 4 bases and J by 0 bases, with 14 bases between them. The CDR3 sequence: CASSLYASFSTDTQYF. The CDR3 coding sequence is TGTGCCAGCAGCCTCTATGCTAGCTTTAGCACAGATACGCAGTATTTT. Supplemented by reference TRBV14 and TRBJ2-3, the full variable domain reads EAGVTQFPSHSVIEKGQTVTLRCDPISGHDNLYWYRRVMGKEIKFLLHFVKESKQDESGMPNNRFLAERTGGTYSTLKVQPAELEDSGVYFCASSLYASFSTDTQYFGPGTRLTVL.

V usage is TRBV18 and J usage is TRBJ1-1; 9 nucleotides align to TRBD1. After removal of 4 bases from V and 3 bases from J, the junction contained 6 bases not matched to a gene. This CDR3 has 15 amino acids. Germline CDR1 reads KGHSH; CDR2 reads LQKENI. The chain's CDR3 is CASSLFTGGDTEAFF. As DNA, the CDR3 is TGTGCCAGCTCACTCTTTACAGGGGGCGACACTGAAGCTTTCTTT.

This chain connects TRBV30 to TRBJ2-1; perhaps TRBD2 as D (5 bases). The V end lost 3 bases, the J end lost 6 bases, and 12 bases lay between the germline ends. The CDR3 runs to 13 residues. CDR1 is GTSNPN, CDR2 SVGIG, per germline (reference sequence). CDR3 in DNA: TGTGCCTGGAGCGTTGGACTCCCCAATGAGCAGTTCTTC. Its protein is CAWSVGLPNEQFF.

The J gene is TRBJ1-1, the V gene TRBV7-2, with no clear D. The V and J ends lost 4 bases and 1 base respectively, with 16 bases between them. CDR1 SGHTA and CDR2 FQGNSA come from the germline V gene. This CDR3 is 16 amino acids long. CDR3 sequence reads: CASSSTQAAENTEAFF. CDR3 nucleotides: TGTGCCAGCAGCTCAACTCAAGCTGCCGAGAACACTGAAGCTTTCTTT. Looking up the rest from reference TRBV7-2 and TRBJ1-1 gives the full variable domain: GAGVSQSPSNKVTEKGKDVELRCDPISGHTALYWYRQSLGQGLEFLIYFQGNSAPDKSGLPSDRFSAERTGGSVSTLTIQRTQQEDSAVYLCASSSTQAAENTEAFFGQGTRLTVV.

The chain uses TRBV4-3 and TRBJ1-2, with D unclear. This CDR3 contains 16 residues. Trimming stripped 1 base from V and 0 bases from J, with 12 bases between. The germline CDR1 and CDR2 sequences are LGHNA and YSLEER. This chain's CDR3 is CASSQGAVRANYGYTF. CDR3 coding DNA: TGCGCCAGCAGCCAAGGGGCAGTCCGAGCTAACTATGGCTACACCTTC.

The chain links TRBV6-5 to TRBJ2-2; D ambiguous. The germline gives CDR1 MNHEY, CDR2 SVGAGI. This CDR3 comprises 13 residues. Trimming removed 6 bases at V and 4 bases at J, with 9 bases between. The CDR3 DNA reads as TGTGCCAGCAGACGCCCCAGCACCGGGGAGCTGTTTTTT. Translating gives CASRRPSTGELFF.

The genes are TRBV6-1 and TRBJ1-5; D possibly corresponds to TRBD1 (5 bases). Trimming took 3 bases from V and 6 from J, leaving 12 bases between them. Looked up from germline, CDR1 is MNHNS and CDR2 is SASEGT. The CDR3 is made up of 14 amino acids. The CDR3 DNA is TGTGCCAGCAGTGACCGGGTGGGGGGTCAGCCCCAGCATTTT. It encodes CASSDRVGGQPQHF.

This chain links TRBV11-2 with TRBJ2-3, with 9 positions matching TRBD2. This CDR3 contains 15 residues. Germline CDR1 SGHAT, CDR2 FQNNGV. V trimming: 3 bases; J trimming: 2 bases; junction bases outside the gene matches: 3. CDR3 residues: CASSFLAGVTDTQYF. In nucleotides, the CDR3 is TGTGCCAGCAGCTTTTTAGCGGGGGTCACAGATACGCAGTATTTT.

V is TRBV5-1 and J is TRBJ2-7; 7 nucleotides align to TRBD1. Looked up from germline, CDR1 is SGHRS and CDR2 is YFSETQ. The length of the CDR3 is 14 residues. Unmatched junction bases numbered 5, after V lost 4 bases and J lost 1 base. For the CDR3, the DNA is TGCGCCAGCAGCCCAAGACAGGGTTCCTACGAGCAGTACTTC. It encodes CASSPRQGSYEQYF.

This clone was observed a single time. The chain uses TRBV5-1 and TRBJ2-5, with 16 bases that match TRBD2. CDR1 is SGHRS and CDR2 is YFSETQ in the germline V gene. The CDR3 consists of 16 residues. The trim removed 4 bases at V and 2 bases at J, leaving 2 bases unmatched. CDR3 coding DNA: TGCGCCAGCAGCCGGGGACTAGCGGGGGGGCAAGAGACCCAGTACTTC. The encoded protein is CASSRGLAGGQETQYF.

This clone was recorded once. The chain recombines TRBV2 with TRBJ1-2; D possibly corresponds to TRBD1 (5 bases). CDR1 is SNHLY and CDR2 is FYNNEI in the germline V gene. V was pared by 7 bases and J by 2 bases, with 14 bases between. The CDR3 contains 14 residues. The CDR3 is CASTAGPGNYGYTF. The CDR3 nucleotides are TGTGCCAGCACTGCGGGACCGGGAAACTATGGCTACACCTTC.

This clone was detected once. The CDR3, as DNA: TGTGCCAGCAGCCGTTTCACACAGGGGTGGGACACTGAAGCTTTCTTT. It encodes CASSRFTQGWDTEAFF. The chain has TRBV7-2 and TRBJ1-1; 7 nucleotides line up with TRBD1. Germline trimming cut 5 bases from V and 3 bases from J; bases unmatched to any gene: 12. The CDR3 totals 16 residues. Per the germline V gene, CDR1 is SGHTA and CDR2 is FQGNSA.

The chain carries TRBV19 and TRBJ2-2; D is perhaps TRBD1 (5 bases). Trimming stripped 10 bases from V and 7 bases from J, with 19 bases between. The CDR3 has 14 residues. The germline gives CDR1 LNHDA, CDR2 SQIVND (reference sequence). In nucleotides, the CDR3 is TGTGCCACGTCCCGAAGGGGTGTCAGCGGGGAGCTGTTTTTT. It specifies CATSRRGVSGELFF.

This chain connects TRBV5-1 to TRBJ1-6, with TRBD1 as a possible D gene (5 bases). The ends were cut back, 1 base at V and 9 bases at J, with 14 bases in the middle. CDR3 length: 15 amino acids. The germline V gene encodes CDR1 SGHRS and CDR2 YFSETQ. The CDR3 DNA follows: TGCGCCAGCAGCTTGTGGACGGACACCTCTTCACCCCTCCACTTT. It encodes CASSLWTDTSSPLHF.

The count of this clone is one. This chain joins TRBV3-1 (or the pseudogene TRBV3-2) and TRBJ2-7; TRBD1 matches 10 bases. Germline CDR1 reads LGHDT; CDR2 reads YNNKEL (reference sequence). Unmatched junction bases numbered 7, after V lost 4 bases and J lost 4 bases. The length of the CDR3 is 15 residues. The CDR3 DNA sequence: TGTGCCAGCAGCCTCCGGGACAGGGGCGGATACGAGCAGTACTTC. It encodes CASSLRDRGGYEQYF.

As concerns this clone: This CDR3 is also generated by other DNA sequences in the sample. V gene TRBV29-1 combines with J gene TRBJ2-5; weak D call: TRBD2 (6 bases). There are 13 residues in the CDR3. Germline CDR1 SQVTM, CDR2 ANQGSEA. V was shortened by 6 bases and J by 5 bases, with 16 bases between the two germline ends. In DNA form, the CDR3 reads TGCAGCGTGGACGTGGGAGGCCAGGAGACCCAGTACTTC. Protein sequence: CSVDVGGQETQYF.

V gene TRBV5-1 combines with J gene TRBJ2-3; D is perhaps TRBD1 (6 bases). The V end was cut by 0 bases, the J end by 2 bases, with 7 bases between. CDR1 SGHRS and CDR2 YFSETQ come from the germline V gene. There are 14 residues in the CDR3. The CDR3 is CASSLGGPTDTQYF. The CDR3 bases are TGCGCCAGCAGCTTGGGGGGGCCCACAGATACGCAGTATTTT. The full variable domain, its missing parts supplied by reference TRBV5-1 and TRBJ2-3, is KAGVTQTPRYLIKTRGQQVTLSCSPISGHRSVSWYQQTPGQGLQFLFEYFSETQRNKGNFPGRFSGRQFSNSRSEMNVSTLELGDSALYLCASSLGGPTDTQYFGPGTRLTVL.

This clone was counted at least ten times. The J gene is TRBJ2-5, the V gene TRBV2; weak D call: TRBD1 (6 bases). CDR3 length equals 14 residues. The germline V gene has CDR1 SNHLY and CDR2 FYNNEI. V was trimmed by 2 bases and J by 1 base, leaving 8 bases between them. Here the CDR3 reads CASSERTVQETQYF. CDR3 DNA sequence: TGTGCCAGCAGTGAACGGACAGTCCAAGAGACCCAGTACTTC.

This clone appeared a single time. V is TRBV3-1 (or the pseudogene TRBV3-2) and J is TRBJ2-7, with TRBD2 identical over 7 bases. There are 17 residues in the CDR3. With V trimmed by 4 bases and J by 1 base, 13 bases remained unmatched. The germline CDR1 and CDR2 sequences are LGHDT and YNNKEL (reference sequence). CDR3 residues: CASSRSSGASGSYEQYF. The CDR3 DNA is TGTGCCAGCAGCCGTAGCAGCGGGGCTAGCGGTTCCTACGAGCAGTACTTC.

V and J are TRBV3-1 (or the pseudogene TRBV3-2) and TRBJ2-1; no clear D gene. With 4 bases removed from V and 0 bases from J, the gap between germline ends came to 13 bases. CDR3 length: 16 residues. Looked up from germline, CDR1 is LGHDT and CDR2 is YNNKEL (reference sequence). As DNA, the CDR3 is TGTGCCAGCAGCCCCGGCAGGATTTTCTCCTACAATGAGCAGTTCTTC. It yields the protein CASSPGRIFSYNEQFF.

This chain joins TRBV11-2 and TRBJ2-1; 7 bases match TRBD1. The V gene's germline CDR1 is SGHAT and CDR2 FQNNGV. J lost 4 bases, V lost 4 bases, and 7 bases had no gene match. There are 15 residues in the CDR3. This chain's CDR3 is CASSSIRDSYNEQFF. The CDR3 DNA follows: TGTGCCAGCAGCTCGATCCGGGACAGTTACAATGAGCAGTTCTTC.

This sequence joins TRBV24-1 and TRBJ2-2; 11 positions agree with TRBD1. After removal of 2 bases from V and 6 bases from J, the junction contained 7 bases not matched to a gene. From germline, CDR1 is KGHDR and CDR2 SFDVKD. This CDR3 contains 17 residues. The CDR3: CATSDSAGTGGSGELFF. For the CDR3, the DNA is TGTGCCACCAGTGATTCCGCCGGGACAGGGGGTTCCGGGGAGCTGTTTTTT.

Only one count was recorded for this clone. The rearrangement joins TRBV7-2 to TRBJ1-6, with D possibly TRBD1 on 6 matching bases. The germline V gene has CDR1 SGHTA and CDR2 FQGNSA. V lost 5 bases and J 14 bases, leaving 13 bases between the germline ends. The CDR3 totals 12 residues. CDR3 sequence (DNA): TGTGCCAGCAGCCTGTTTGACAGGACCCTCCACTTT. Residues: CASSLFDRTLHF.

J is TRBJ2-7 and V is TRBV2, with 7 bases identical to TRBD2. The CDR3 sequence is 13 residues long. J was trimmed by 2 bases and V by 11 bases; bases with no gene match: 9. Germline CDR1 is SNHLY and CDR2 is FYNNEI. The CDR3 DNA is TGTGCCTGGGGGGGGGAGGTTGCCTACGAGCAGTACTTC. Translating it yields CAWGGEVAYEQYF.

The chain uses TRBV5-1 and TRBJ1-2; TRBD1 matches 9 bases. Germline V gene data show CDR1 as SGHRS and CDR2 as YFSETQ. V was clipped by 4 bases and J by 11 bases; unmatched bases: 9. The CDR3 loop spans 13 amino acids. For the CDR3, the DNA is TGCGCCAGCAGCGACCGGGACAGGGCAGTATACACCTTC. Translated, it gives CASSDRDRAVYTF.

This clone was recorded a few times. J is TRBJ2-7 and V is TRBV19, with D perhaps TRBD1 (6 bases). Germline V lookup: CDR1 LNHDA, CDR2 SQIVND (reference sequence). CDR3 length: 14 residues. Trimming took off 5 bases at V and 3 bases at J, with 14 bases between the two ends. CDR3 DNA sequence: TGTGCCAGTAGTCCGAGGACAGATAACTACGAGCAGTACTTC. Its protein is CASSPRTDNYEQYF.

This chain connects TRBV9 to TRBJ1-2, with D tentatively TRBD1 (6 bases). V lost 0 bases and J lost 3, with 15 bases in between. Germline CDR1 is SGDLS and CDR2 is YYNGEE. The CDR3 extends over 16 amino acids. CDR3 amino acids: CASSVGGRGMDYGYTF. The CDR3 DNA is TGTGCCAGCAGCGTAGGGGGCAGGGGAATGGACTATGGCTACACCTTC.

The count of this clone is one. Within the sample, other DNA sequences also encode this same CDR3. The chain combines TRBV5-1 with TRBJ2-1, with 7 bases lining up with TRBD2. Trimming removed 2 bases from V and 5 bases from J; junction bases left unmatched: 1. Germline CDR1 and CDR2: SGHRS and YFSETQ. The CDR3 consists of 13 residues. CDR3 in DNA: TGCGCCAGCAGCTTCCGGGGGGACAATGAGCAGTTCTTC. Encoded protein: CASSFRGDNEQFF.

The V and J genes are TRBV3-1 (or the pseudogene TRBV3-2) and TRBJ1-6; possible D gene TRBD1, 6 bases. With 1 base removed from V and 9 bases from J, the gap between germline ends came to 13 bases. This CDR3 has 15 residues. Germline V gives CDR1 LGHDT, CDR2 YNNKEL (reference sequence). DNA of the CDR3: TGTGCCAGCAGCCAAGGGGGGGGCGCGAGTTCACCCCTCCACTTT. Amino acid sequence: CASSQGGGASSPLHF.

This chain links TRBV10-2 with TRBJ1-2; 7 positions match TRBD1. The junction had 4 bases not matched to a gene; V was cut back by 2 bases and J by 4 bases. CDR1 and CDR2 (germline): WSHSY, SAAADI. CDR3 length: 14 amino acids. The DNA for the CDR3 is TGCGCCAGCAGTGAGCTGTCAGGGGGCTATGGCTACACCTTC. It encodes CASSELSGGYGYTF.